A single sample gave rise to the 31 T cell receptor beta chains below, sequenced in a study of CXCR3-negative and CXCR3-positive naive CD8 T cells. The TRB libraries of cDNA were built by UMI-labeled 5' RACE. Reanalyzing the 5' RACE reads, TCRdb keeps one entry per CDR3 protein, without DNA. Recorded here are approximately 70,000 distinct CDR3 sequences; the top ten clones represent approximately 1.5%. The source material was naive CXCR3- CD8+ T cells from blood. Documented subset: CD45RO-CCR7+CD27+CD95- naive CD8+ T cells lacking CXCR3 (TNR3-). Source of these receptors: a human donor in good health. Some clones in this sample may be carry-over from other donors' samples.

The J gene is TRBJ2-7, the V gene TRBV29-1; TCRdb indicates TRBD1, and absent DNA this call remains unverified. Germline CDR1 SQVTM, CDR2 ANQGSEA. CDR3 length: 12 residues. CDR3 residues: CSVRDGVYEQYF.

The chain employs TRBV25-1 and TRBJ1-2; TCRdb selects TRBD1, and the lack of DNA leaves this call unchecked. The CDR3 extends over 16 amino acids. Germline V lookup: CDR1 MGHDK, CDR2 SYGVNS. Here the CDR3 reads CASKPRPGQGDYGYTF.

V usage is TRBV20-1 and J usage is TRBJ2-1; TCRdb lists TRBD1, though no DNA is available to test this call. Germline lookup yields CDR1 DFQATT and CDR2 SNEGSKA (reference sequence). The CDR3 loop spans 17 amino acids. CDR3 protein: CSARDRSSGGPYNEQFF.

J is TRBJ2-5 and V is TRBV4-2; with no DNA, the TCRdb D assignment of TRBD2 cannot be verified. This CDR3 comprises 18 residues. In germline, CDR1 is LGHNA, CDR2 YNFKEQ. This CDR3 reads CASSQTAGRTSGKETQYF.

This chain joins TRBV4-1 and TRBJ2-7; lacking DNA, the TRBD1 call made by TCRdb goes unchecked. Germline CDR1 MGHRA, CDR2 YSYEKL. The CDR3 has 18 residues. This CDR3 is CASSRTGQIPDWYYEQYF.

The chain carries TRBV7-9 and TRBJ2-4; checking the TCRdb D call of TRBD2 is not possible without DNA. From germline, CDR1 is SEHNR and CDR2 FQNEAQ (reference sequence). CDR3 length: 16 residues. CDR3 in amino acids: CASSTTRQGPRPIQYF.

V usage is TRBV5-1 and J usage is TRBJ2-7. CDR3 length: 11 residues. Germline V gives CDR1 SGHRS, CDR2 YFSETQ. CDR3 region: CASSSDRAQYF.

The chain employs TRBV29-1 and TRBJ1-2; TCRdb proposes TRBD1, but this gene call is untestable without DNA. The CDR3 is 14 residues long. Germline V gives CDR1 SQVTM, CDR2 ANQGSEA. The chain's CDR3 is CSVLHQAPNYGYTF.

V is TRBV7-3 and J is TRBJ2-1. This CDR3 spans 16 amino acids. CDR1 SGHTA and CDR2 FQGTGA come from the germline V gene. CDR3 sequence reads: CASSLAPSIPYNEQFF.

The chain recombines TRBV30 with TRBJ1-1; no DNA is available, so the TRBD1 call from TCRdb remains unchecked. Germline V gives CDR1 GTSNPN, CDR2 SVGIG (reference sequence). CDR3 size: 14 residues. CDR3 protein: CAWMWGWGGTEAFF.

The rearrangement joins TRBV7-9 to TRBJ2-1; TCRdb lists TRBD2, though no DNA is available to test this call. The CDR3 totals 14 residues. Looked up from germline, CDR1 is SEHNR and CDR2 is FQNEAQ (reference sequence). The CDR3 sequence: CASLPSPLYNEQFF.

The chain uses TRBV2 and TRBJ2-7. Per the germline V gene, CDR1 is SNHLY and CDR2 is FYNNEI. CDR3 length: 17 residues. This CDR3 reads CASSEAPPGAASYEQYF.

The chain's CDR3 is CASSSLPFSGRTDTQYF. The V call is TRBV12-3 or TRBV12-4, the J call TRBJ2-3; TCRdb designates TRBD2, a call that cannot be tested without DNA. CDR3 length: 17 amino acids.

The chain recombines TRBV11-2 with TRBJ2-1. This CDR3 has 14 residues. Germline-derived CDR1 and CDR2 are SGHAT and FQNNGV. CDR3 loop: CASSPEYGRNEQFF.

V and J are TRBV15 and TRBJ1-1; TCRdb's D call, TRBD1, is unchecked because there is no DNA. The germline gives CDR1 LNHNV, CDR2 YYDKDF (reference sequence). The CDR3 spans 15 residues. The CDR3 spells CATSRGDRANTEAFF.

This chain connects TRBV7-9 to TRBJ1-1; the TCRdb D gene call, TRBD1, has no DNA to confirm it. The germline V gene encodes CDR1 SEHNR and CDR2 FQNEAQ (reference sequence). The CDR3 runs 13 residues. Here the CDR3 reads CASRLGGGTEAFF.

This chain uses TRBV12-3 or TRBV12-4 with TRBJ2-2; TCRdb's assignment of TRBD2 cannot be checked, as there is no DNA. There are 16 residues in the CDR3. The chain's CDR3 is CASSLMEGRETGELFF.

The chain carries TRBV20-1 and TRBJ2-7; the D call from TCRdb, TRBD1, cannot be confirmed without DNA. CDR1 and CDR2 from the germline V gene are DFQATT and SNEGSKA (reference sequence). This CDR3 comprises 13 residues. CDR3 residues: CSAERDTAYEQYF.

V usage is TRBV6-2 or TRBV6-3 and J usage is TRBJ2-7; TCRdb's assignment of TRBD2 cannot be checked, as there is no DNA. CDR1 MNHEY and CDR2 SVGEGT come from the germline V gene. The CDR3 extends over 15 amino acids. CDR3 amino acids: CASSTRDRALGEQYF.

The chain links TRBV12-3 or TRBV12-4 to TRBJ2-1; the TCRdb D gene call, TRBD2, has no DNA to confirm it. This CDR3 spans 16 amino acids. CDR3 region: CASSFPGGLASDEQFF.

This chain uses TRBV29-1 with TRBJ1-5; no DNA is available, so the TRBD1 call from TCRdb remains unchecked. Germline CDR1 is SQVTM and CDR2 is ANQGSEA. CDR3 length equals 13 residues. CDR3 sequence: CSRARDPNQPQHF.

The V call is TRBV11-3, the J call TRBJ2-1; TCRdb gives TRBD2 as the D gene, but with no DNA this cannot be confirmed. The CDR3 is made up of 18 amino acids. Germline V CDR1 and CDR2: SGHNT, YENEEA. Here the CDR3 reads CASSFGLAGGPGYNEQFF.

The chain couples TRBV12-3 or TRBV12-4 to TRBJ2-7; the TCRdb call, TRBD2, lacks DNA for checking. There are 14 residues in the CDR3. The CDR3 spells CASRPSGLPYEQYF.

This chain uses TRBV7-9 with TRBJ2-3; TCRdb's D gene call, TRBD1, goes unchecked for lack of DNA. Per the germline V gene, CDR1 is SEHNR and CDR2 is FQNEAQ (reference sequence). The CDR3 sequence is 17 residues long. The CDR3 loop reads CASSLTTGGIGTDTQYF.

The rearrangement links TRBV12-3 or TRBV12-4 to TRBJ2-1; TCRdb returns TRBD1, unconfirmable since there is no DNA. CDR3 size: 16 residues. This chain's CDR3 is CASSFRGDNQGNEQFF.

The chain combines TRBV7-3 with TRBJ2-5; lacking DNA, the TRBD1 call made by TCRdb goes unchecked. The CDR3 is 15 amino acids. CDR1 SGHTA and CDR2 FQGTGA come from the germline V gene. The CDR3 is CASSLVGGGLETQYF.

This chain links TRBV4-3 with TRBJ1-1; TCRdb's D gene call, TRBD1, goes unchecked for lack of DNA. The CDR3 consists of 18 residues. The germline V gene encodes CDR1 LGHNA and CDR2 YSLEER. CDR3 amino acids: CASSPLYAGQGLDTEAFF.

The CDR3 region is CASSHLDSGNTIYF. The chain joins TRBV3-1 to TRBJ1-3. Looked up from germline, CDR1 is LGHDT and CDR2 is YNNKEL (reference sequence). CDR3 length equals 14 residues.

The chain employs TRBV7-9 and TRBJ1-1; TCRdb indicates TRBD1, and absent DNA this call remains unverified. The CDR3 contains 13 residues. Germline CDR1 SEHNR, CDR2 FQNEAQ (reference sequence). CDR3 loop: CASSFPGPQEAFF.

V is TRBV10-3 and J is TRBJ2-6. CDR1 ENHRY and CDR2 SYGVKD come from the germline V gene. This CDR3 has 14 amino acids. The CDR3 protein is CAISEPAGANVLTF.

V is TRBV12-3 or TRBV12-4 and J is TRBJ1-1. CDR3 size: 16 residues. CDR3 amino acids: CASRVTPVPGDTEAFF.